This entry lists 7 T cell receptor beta chains sequenced from one sample in a study of early T cells in non-severe SARS-CoV-2 infection. TCRdb reprocessed the 5' RACE reads with MiXCR, giving one entry per CDR3 protein. The table records roughly 55,000 distinct CDR3 sequences, roughly 11% of them present only once. Sample: whole blood. The receptors originated from an adult who was a healthcare worker with PCR-confirmed SARS-CoV-2 infection or an uninfected control (not recorded which).

This clonotype was found a few times. This rearrangement joins TRBV6-5 to TRBJ2-2, with D possibly being TRBD1 (5 bases). The CDR3 is 15 residues long. V was cut by 0 bases and J by 4 bases, with 9 bases left in between. The germline CDR1 and CDR2 sequences are MNHEY and SVGAGI. The CDR3 DNA reads as TGTGCCAGCAGTTACTCTGGACAACCCACCGGGGAGCTGTTTTTT. This translates into CASSYSGQPTGELFF.

The rearrangement uses TRBV5-4 and TRBJ2-7; 10 positions agree with TRBD2. The CDR3 has 13 residues. The V and J ends lost 2 bases and 5 bases, in that order; junction bases with no gene match: 1. Germline V gene data show CDR1 as SGHNT and CDR2 as YYREEE (reference sequence). CDR3 DNA: TGTGCCAGCAGCTTAGCGGGAGGGAACGAGCAGTACTTC. Protein sequence: CASSLAGGNEQYF.

The J gene is TRBJ2-7, the V gene TRBV3-1; D gene uncertain. The CDR3 has 13 amino acids. V lost 4 bases and J lost 2, with 9 bases in between. Germline CDR1 is LGHDT and CDR2 is YNNKEL (reference sequence). CDR3 in amino acids: CASSPGVAYEQYF. CDR3 nucleotide sequence: TGTGCCAGCAGCCCTGGGGTAGCCTACGAGCAGTACTTC.

The chain couples TRBV2 to TRBJ2-7, with 10 bases matching TRBD2. V was pared by 6 bases and J by 4 bases, with 6 bases of the junction left unmatched. CDR1 SNHLY and CDR2 FYNNEI come from the germline V gene. This CDR3 has 14 residues. The CDR3 region has the DNA TGTGCCAGCAGGGGGACTAGCGCGGGGTACGAGCAGTACTTC. This sequence encodes CASRGTSAGYEQYF.

This clonotype was found many times. The chain employs TRBV11-2 and TRBJ2-7, with D perhaps being TRBD1 or TRBD2 (5 bases each). This CDR3 contains 15 residues. V lost 1 base and J lost 2, with 12 bases in between. Germline V gene data show CDR1 as SGHAT and CDR2 as FQNNGV. CDR3 DNA sequence: TGTGCCAGCAGCTTAGTTCGGGACGGGACCTACGAGCAGTACTTC. Its translation is CASSLVRDGTYEQYF.

The chain couples TRBV12-3 or TRBV12-4 to TRBJ1-4, with no clear D. The CDR3 runs to 15 residues. The V end was cut by 6 bases, the J end by 0 bases, with 11 bases between. CDR3 bases: TGTGCCAGCAGGCCGGAAGGGCCAACTAATGAAAAACTGTTTTTT. Protein: CASRPEGPTNEKLFF.

In this sample, this clonotype turned up many times. The rearrangement uses TRBV10-3 and TRBJ1-2, with 8 bases matching TRBD1. The CDR3 spans 14 residues. Germline V CDR1 and CDR2: ENHRY, SYGVKD. V was pared by 6 bases and J by 4 bases, with 7 bases of the junction left unmatched. CDR3 bases: TGTGCCATCAGAACAGGGGGAGCAGGCTATGGCTACACCTTC. Encoded protein: CAIRTGGAGYGYTF.